This TCR beta chain was found in a study of blood T cells in healthy people across ages. Broader study findings: Estimates of total diversity, which came from one million sequenced T cells, were considered to be underestimates.

A second PCR, run for about 7 to 11 cycles, used a sample-barcoded 5' primer plus a J-beta primer mix. MiXCR, applied by TCRdb to the 5' RACE reads, yields one record per CDR3 protein. Among approximately 800,000 distinct CDR3 sequences listed, roughly 25% were seen once. Comments on this clonotype: Its antigen remains unidentified.

The CDR3 has 14 amino acids. The ends lost 0 bases at V and 5 bases at J; junction bases unmatched: 4. Germline lookup yields CDR1 DFQATT and CDR2 SNEGSKA (reference sequence). Another study also made use of these data, one on T cells of mothers and their children. As reported in that work: Material was donated by three healthy Caucasian mothers and their six children. M1S, a second-PCR primer, added sample barcodes and 2-4 random nucleotides.

Sequenced material: blood. The clonotype comes from a boy younger than 18 in good health. V is TRBV20-1 and J is TRBJ2-1; 7 bases fit TRBD2. CDR3 residues: CSARDGAGDNEQFF. As DNA, the CDR3 is TGCAGTGCTAGAGATGGGGCGGGGGACAATGAGCAGTTCTTC.